What follows describes a single T cell receptor beta chain. The antigen is not known. Generated by immunoSEQ multiplex PCR, the TCRdb table keeps only in-frame clones and is missing some. The sample has some 15,000 clones, around 90% seen once; the top ten hold around 25%. The data belong to a study of OX40 agonist ivuxolimab in advanced cancers. From germline, CDR1 is SGHNT and CDR2 YYREEE (reference sequence). V was pared by 4 bases and J by 3 bases, with 10 bases of the junction left unmatched. The CDR3 covers 15 residues. People who had autoimmune disease history or systemic immunosuppression were excluded. Whole-study findings and limits: Clonal expansion from baseline to week 6 occurred in both CD4+ and CD8+ T cells.

Sequences were derived from CD4+ or CD8+ T cells sorted from blood, sampled in a trial of the OX40 agonist ivuxolimab. The TCR sequence derives from an adult with an advanced solid tumor such as melanoma, head and neck, liver or kidney cancer. The chain joins TRBV5-4 to TRBJ2-7, with 7 bases identical to TRBD2. CDR3 region: CASSPRGEGLYEQYF. The CDR3 DNA sequence: TGTGCCAGCAGCCCACGGGGGGAGGGCCTCTACGAGCAGTACTTC.